This section outlines one T cell receptor beta chain sequence together with its context. This entry is derived from a study of identical twins. From the 5' RACE reads, TCRdb called clonotypes with MiXCR, one entry per CDR3 protein. Of 350,000 to 450,000 distinct CDR3 sequences in the sample, about 18% are singletons; the top ten hold 12%. Trimming removed 4 bases at V and 2 bases at J, with 5 bases between. This CDR3 comprises 13 residues. Germline values: CDR1 KGHDR, CDR2 SFDVKD. With no exceptions, donors were healthy Caucasians. The chain carries TRBV24-1 and TRBJ1-5, with a tentative D call TRBD1 (5 bases). The specimen was naive T cells sorted from blood. This TCR was sampled from a man aged 45-60 years in good health. CDR3 DNA sequence: TGTGCCACCAGTGAACAGGGCAATCAGCCCCAGCATTTT. Translated: CATSEQGNQPQHF.